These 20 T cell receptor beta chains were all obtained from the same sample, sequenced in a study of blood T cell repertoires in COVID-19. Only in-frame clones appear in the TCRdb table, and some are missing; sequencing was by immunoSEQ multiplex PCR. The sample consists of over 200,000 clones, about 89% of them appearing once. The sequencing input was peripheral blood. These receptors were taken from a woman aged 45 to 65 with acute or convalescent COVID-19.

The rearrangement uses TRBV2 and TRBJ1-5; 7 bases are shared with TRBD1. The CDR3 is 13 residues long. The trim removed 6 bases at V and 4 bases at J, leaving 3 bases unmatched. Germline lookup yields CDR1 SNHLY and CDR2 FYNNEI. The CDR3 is CASSVQGNQPQHF. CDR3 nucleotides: TGTGCCAGCAGCGTACAGGGGAATCAGCCCCAGCATTTT.

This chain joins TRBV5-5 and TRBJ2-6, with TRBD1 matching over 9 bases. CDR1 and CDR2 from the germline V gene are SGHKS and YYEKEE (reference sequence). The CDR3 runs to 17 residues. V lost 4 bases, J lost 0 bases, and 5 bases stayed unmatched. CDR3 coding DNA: TGTGCCAGCAGCCGGGGACAGGGCAACTCTGGGGCCAACGTCCTGACTTTC. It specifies CASSRGQGNSGANVLTF.

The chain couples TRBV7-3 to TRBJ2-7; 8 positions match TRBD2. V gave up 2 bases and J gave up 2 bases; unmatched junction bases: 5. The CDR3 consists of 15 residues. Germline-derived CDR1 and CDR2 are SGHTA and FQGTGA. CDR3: CASSLSAGGAYEQYF. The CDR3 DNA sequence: TGTGCCAGCAGCTTATCGGCGGGAGGTGCCTACGAGCAGTACTTC.

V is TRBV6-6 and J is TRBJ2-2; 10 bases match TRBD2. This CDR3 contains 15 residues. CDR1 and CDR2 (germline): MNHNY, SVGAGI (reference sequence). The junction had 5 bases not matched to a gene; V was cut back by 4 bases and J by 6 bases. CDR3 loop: CASSLSTSGAGELFF. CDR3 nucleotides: TGTGCCAGCAGTTTGTCAACTAGCGGGGCCGGGGAGCTGTTTTTT.

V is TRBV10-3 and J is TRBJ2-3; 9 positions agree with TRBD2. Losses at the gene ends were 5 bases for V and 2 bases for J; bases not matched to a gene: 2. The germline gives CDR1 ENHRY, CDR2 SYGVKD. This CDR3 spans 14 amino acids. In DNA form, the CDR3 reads TGTGCCATCAGTTGGACTAGCGTCACAGATACGCAGTATTTT. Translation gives CAISWTSVTDTQYF.

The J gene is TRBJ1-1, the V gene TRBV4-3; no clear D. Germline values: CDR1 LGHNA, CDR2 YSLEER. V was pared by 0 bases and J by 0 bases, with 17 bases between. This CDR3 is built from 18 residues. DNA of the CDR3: TGCGCCAGCAGCCAAGACGGGATCTACACGGGTATGAACACTGAAGCTTTCTTT. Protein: CASSQDGIYTGMNTEAFF.

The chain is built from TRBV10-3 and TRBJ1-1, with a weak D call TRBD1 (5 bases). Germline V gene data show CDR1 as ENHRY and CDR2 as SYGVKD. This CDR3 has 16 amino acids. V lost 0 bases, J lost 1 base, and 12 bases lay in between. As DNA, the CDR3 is TGTGCCATCAGTGAGTCGATGGAGGGGAGGAACACTGAAGCTTTCTTT. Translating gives CAISESMEGRNTEAFF.

This CDR3 reads CASSYVKGAQPQHF. CDR3 bases: TGTGCCAGCAGTTACGTAAAGGGAGCTCAGCCCCAGCATTTT. This chain links TRBV6-5 with TRBJ1-5; D ambiguous. The CDR3 consists of 14 residues. Germline V gives CDR1 MNHEY, CDR2 SVGAGI. V was trimmed by 2 bases and J by 6 bases, leaving 11 bases between them.

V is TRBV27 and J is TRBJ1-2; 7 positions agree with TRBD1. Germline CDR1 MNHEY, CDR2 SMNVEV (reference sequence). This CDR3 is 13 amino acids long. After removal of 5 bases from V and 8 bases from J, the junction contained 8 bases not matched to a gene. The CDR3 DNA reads TGTGCCAGCAGTGAACCGGGACAGTGGGGCTACACCTTC. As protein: CASSEPGQWGYTF.

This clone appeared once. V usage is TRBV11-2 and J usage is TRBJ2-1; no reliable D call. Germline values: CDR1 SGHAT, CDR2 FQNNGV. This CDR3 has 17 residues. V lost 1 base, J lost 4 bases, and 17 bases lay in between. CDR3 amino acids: CASSLGPLTSKYNEQFF. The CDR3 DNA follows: TGTGCCAGCAGCTTAGGCCCTCTTACGTCTAAGTACAATGAGCAGTTCTTC.

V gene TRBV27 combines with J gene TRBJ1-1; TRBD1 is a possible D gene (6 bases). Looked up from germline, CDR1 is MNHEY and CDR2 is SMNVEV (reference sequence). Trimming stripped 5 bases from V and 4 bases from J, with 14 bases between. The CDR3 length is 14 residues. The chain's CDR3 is CASSLYTGSTEAFF. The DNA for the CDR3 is TGTGCCAGCAGTCTGTACACAGGGAGCACTGAAGCTTTCTTT.

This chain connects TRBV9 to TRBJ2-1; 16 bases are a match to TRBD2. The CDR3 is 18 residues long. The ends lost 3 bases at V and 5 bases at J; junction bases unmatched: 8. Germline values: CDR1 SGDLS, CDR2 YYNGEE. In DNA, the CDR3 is TGTGCCAGCAGCGACGGGACTAGCGGGAGGGATGGGCACAATGAGCAGTTCTTC. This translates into CASSDGTSGRDGHNEQFF.

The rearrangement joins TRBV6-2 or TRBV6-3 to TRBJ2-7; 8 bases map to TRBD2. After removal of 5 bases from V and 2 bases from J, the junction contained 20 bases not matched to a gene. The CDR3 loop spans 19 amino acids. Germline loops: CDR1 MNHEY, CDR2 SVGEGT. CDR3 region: CASSHGSTVWREAAYEQYF. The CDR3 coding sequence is TGTGCCAGCAGTCATGGATCTACTGTATGGCGGGAGGCCGCCTACGAGCAGTACTTC.

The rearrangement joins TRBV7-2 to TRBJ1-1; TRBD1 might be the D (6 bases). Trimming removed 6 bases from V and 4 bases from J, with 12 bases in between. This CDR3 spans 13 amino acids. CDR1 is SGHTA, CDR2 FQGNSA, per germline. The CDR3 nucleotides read TGTGCCAGCAGGGGGGGGCTAAGCACTGAAGCTTTCTTT. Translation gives CASRGGLSTEAFF.

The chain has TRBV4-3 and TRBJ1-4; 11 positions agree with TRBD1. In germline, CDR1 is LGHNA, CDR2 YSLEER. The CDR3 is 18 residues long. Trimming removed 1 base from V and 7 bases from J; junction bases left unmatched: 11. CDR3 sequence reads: CASSQVGTGGRYGEKLFF. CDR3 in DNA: TGCGCCAGCAGCCAAGTTGGGACAGGGGGGAGATACGGTGAAAAACTGTTTTTT.

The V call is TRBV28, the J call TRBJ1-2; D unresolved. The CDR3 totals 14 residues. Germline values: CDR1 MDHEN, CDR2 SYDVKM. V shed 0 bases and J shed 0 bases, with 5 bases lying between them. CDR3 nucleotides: TGTGCCAGCAGTTTATGGGGCACTAACTATGGCTACACCTTC. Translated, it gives CASSLWGTNYGYTF.

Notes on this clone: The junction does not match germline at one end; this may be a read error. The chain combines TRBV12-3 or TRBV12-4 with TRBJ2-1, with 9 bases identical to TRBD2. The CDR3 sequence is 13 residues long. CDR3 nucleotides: TGTGCAAGCAGACTAGCGGAGGAAGATGAGCAGTTCTTC. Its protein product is CASRLAEEDEQFF.

The CDR3 nucleotides are TGTGCCACCCTGATAGGGGACTACGAGCAGTACTTC. Translated: CATLIGDYEQYF. The V call is TRBV2, the J call TRBJ2-7; tentative D call: TRBD1 (5 bases). The V end lost 10 bases, the J end lost 3 bases, and 13 bases lay between the germline ends. CDR3 length: 12 residues. Germline lookup yields CDR1 SNHLY and CDR2 FYNNEI.

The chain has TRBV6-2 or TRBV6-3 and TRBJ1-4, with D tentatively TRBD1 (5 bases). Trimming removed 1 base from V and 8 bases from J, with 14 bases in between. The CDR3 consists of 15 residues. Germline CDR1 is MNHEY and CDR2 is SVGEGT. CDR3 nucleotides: TGTGCCAGCAGTTACTTAGGGGCTCGGAGCGAAAAACTGTTTTTT. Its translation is CASSYLGARSEKLFF.

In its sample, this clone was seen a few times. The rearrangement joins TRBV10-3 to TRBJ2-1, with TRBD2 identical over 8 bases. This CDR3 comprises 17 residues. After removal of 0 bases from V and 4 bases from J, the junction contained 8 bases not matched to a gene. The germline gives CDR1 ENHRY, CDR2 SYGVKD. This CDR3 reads CAISESGGSGDYNEQFF. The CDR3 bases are TGTGCCATCAGTGAGTCTGGCGGTAGCGGGGATTACAATGAGCAGTTCTTC.